These 26 T cell receptor beta chains share one sample of origin, sequenced in a study of human T cells and chemical hapten exposure. Time point denoted: pre-sensitization, week 0. Treatment: therapeutic diphenylcyclopropenone sensitization with weekly scalp DPC. TCRdb reanalysed the RACE reads using MiXCR and keeps one entry per CDR3 protein. This sample carries more than 150,000 distinct CDR3 sequences, around 30% of them seen once, and the ten largest clones take 2.9%. The sequencing here drew on whole blood, taken in connection with sensitization to the hapten diphenylcyclopropenone (DPC). Source of these receptors: a woman between 25 and 40 years old with alopecia areata. Some clones in this sample may be carry-over from other donors' samples.

A few counts support this clonotype. The chain links TRBV7-8 to TRBJ1-1; D remains ambiguous. Per germline, CDR1 SGHVS and CDR2 FQNEAQ. V lost 4 bases to trimming and J lost 0 bases, with 15 bases between them. The CDR3 has 16 amino acids. CDR3 residues: CASSSPGRSLNTEAFF. Here the CDR3 DNA reads TGTGCCAGCAGCTCACCGGGCAGAAGCCTGAACACTGAAGCTTTCTTT.

The chain is built from TRBV7-6 and TRBJ1-3; D possibly corresponds to TRBD1 (5 bases). The CDR3 contains 17 residues. The V end was cut by 1 base, the J end by 3 bases, with 16 bases between. The V gene's germline CDR1 is SGHVS and CDR2 FNYEAQ. The DNA of the CDR3 is TGTGCCAGCAGCTTAGGCGGATTGGGGGTTCGTGGAAACACCATATATTTT. It is translated as CASSLGGLGVRGNTIYF.

The gene calls are TRBV7-2 and TRBJ2-7; D is possibly TRBD1 (6 bases). The CDR3 contains 11 residues. The V end lost 4 bases, the J end lost 10 bases, and 11 bases lay between the germline ends. Looked up from germline, CDR1 is SGHTA and CDR2 is FQGNSA. CDR3 bases: TGTGCCAGCAGCTCATCAGGGGCCCAGTACTTC. It is translated as CASSSSGAQYF.

The chain couples TRBV29-1 to TRBJ2-3; 11 bases are shared with TRBD2. This CDR3 region has 14 residues. The V gene's germline CDR1 is SQVTM and CDR2 ANQGSEA. Losses at the gene ends were 7 bases for V and 4 bases for J; bases not matched to a gene: 7. CDR3 sequence reads: CSGRLAGSADTQYF. CDR3 DNA sequence: TGCAGCGGACGACTAGCGGGATCAGCAGATACGCAGTATTTT.

This clonotype was counted many times. This chain links TRBV5-1 with TRBJ2-1; the match to TRBD1 covers 8 bases. Germline assignment: CDR1 SGHRS and CDR2 YFSETQ. The CDR3 consists of 18 residues. J gave up 5 bases and V 0 bases, and 13 bases lay outside the gene matches. CDR3 DNA sequence: TGCGCCAGCAGCTTGGCTCGATCTACAGGGGGTAGCCACAATGAGCAGTTCTTC. This encodes CASSLARSTGGSHNEQFF. Based on the CDR3 plus reference TRBV5-1 and TRBJ2-1, the full variable domain is KAGVTQTPRYLIKTRGQQVTLSCSPISGHRSVSWYQQTPGQGLQFLFEYFSETQRNKGNFPGRFSGRQFSNSRSEMNVSTLELGDSALYLCASSLARSTGGSHNEQFFGPGTRLTVL.

This clonotype was recorded a few times. V gene TRBV4-3 combines with J gene TRBJ2-7, with D tentatively TRBD1 or TRBD2 (6 bases each). The CDR3 has 14 residues. The V and J ends lost 4 bases and 5 bases respectively, with 15 bases between them. CDR1 LGHNA and CDR2 YSLEER come from the germline V gene. CDR3 residues: CASSRSGAGDEQYF. The CDR3 nucleotides are TGCGCCAGCAGCCGTTCGGGGGCCGGGGACGAGCAGTACTTC.

The chain employs TRBV20-1 and TRBJ2-2; perhaps TRBD2 as D (6 bases). The CDR3 consists of 15 residues. Germline V gives CDR1 DFQATT, CDR2 SNEGSKA (reference sequence). V was trimmed by 0 bases and J by 4 bases, leaving 12 bases between them. CDR3 region: CSARDPRGVTGELFF. The CDR3, as DNA: TGCAGTGCTAGAGATCCGCGCGGGGTCACCGGGGAGCTGTTTTTT.

This clonotype was detected a few times. The genes are TRBV28 and TRBJ2-4; D may be TRBD1 (6 bases). Germline CDR1 MDHEN, CDR2 SYDVKM. V gave up 1 base and J gave up 0 bases, with 10 bases separating them. The length of the CDR3 is 16 residues. CDR3 bases: TGTGCCAGCAGTTTATACAGGGACCTAGCCAAAAACATTCAGTACTTC. It codes for CASSLYRDLAKNIQYF.

This clonotype turned up a few times. The CDR3 coding sequence is TGTGCCAGCAGCTTAGGGGCTAGCGGCTCCTACGAGCAGTACTTC. Translated: CASSLGASGSYEQYF. V and J are TRBV7-2 and TRBJ2-7; 7 bases agree with TRBD2. This CDR3 is 15 amino acids long. The junction had 3 bases not matched to a gene; V was cut back by 1 base and J by 0 bases. The germline gives CDR1 SGHTA, CDR2 FQGNSA.

The chain combines TRBV14 with TRBJ2-1, with unresolved D. V lost 2 bases and J lost 3, with 5 bases in between. CDR1 is SGHDN, CDR2 FVKESK, per germline. This CDR3 contains 13 residues. The CDR3 spells CASSQNRYNEQFF. CDR3 nucleotide sequence: TGTGCCAGCAGCCAAAACCGCTACAATGAGCAGTTCTTC. Combining the CDR3 with reference TRBV14 and TRBJ2-1 gives the whole variable domain EAGVTQFPSHSVIEKGQTVTLRCDPISGHDNLYWYRRVMGKEIKFLLHFVKESKQDESGMPNNRFLAERTGGTYSTLKVQPAELEDSGVYFCASSQNRYNEQFFGPGTRLTVL.

This clonotype was seen only a few times. V usage is TRBV9 and J usage is TRBJ1-5; D perhaps matches TRBD1 (5 bases). Germline CDR1 and CDR2: SGDLS and YYNGEE. Trimming pared 0 bases from V and 9 bases from J, leaving 13 bases between. CDR3 size: 14 residues. CDR3 DNA: TGTGCCAGCAGCGTAGGAGCAGGGTCAGGGCCCCAGCATTTT. Its protein is CASSVGAGSGPQHF.

This clonotype was recorded a few times. The chain carries TRBV9 and TRBJ1-3; D might be TRBD1 (5 bases). The length of the CDR3 is 13 residues. The V end lost 4 bases, the J end lost 2 bases, and 7 bases lay between the germline ends. The germline gives CDR1 SGDLS, CDR2 YYNGEE. In DNA, the CDR3 is TGTGCCAGCAGCACGGGACCTGGAAACACCATATATTTT. It is translated as CASSTGPGNTIYF.

This sequence joins TRBV29-1 and TRBJ1-5; 8 bases are shared with TRBD1. The germline gives CDR1 SQVTM, CDR2 ANQGSEA. After removal of 1 base from V and 2 bases from J, the junction contained 1 base not matched to a gene. There are 14 residues in the CDR3. The CDR3 is CSVEGTGRNQPQHF. The CDR3 bases are TGCAGCGTTGAAGGGACAGGGCGCAATCAGCCCCAGCATTTT. The whole variable domain, filled in from reference TRBV29-1 and TRBJ1-5, reads SAVISQKPSRDICQRGTSLTIQCQVDSQVTMMFWYRQQPGQSLTLIATANQGSEATYESGFVIDKFPISRPNLTFSTLTVSNMSPEDSSIYLCSVEGTGRNQPQHFGDGTRLSIL.

This chain links TRBV10-3 with TRBJ1-6; TRBD1 agrees at 9 bases. Germline V gene lookup returns CDR1 ENHRY and CDR2 SYGVKD. The CDR3 extends over 14 amino acids. V trimming: 8 bases; J trimming: 7 bases; junction bases outside the gene matches: 6. CDR3 protein: CAISRTGENSPLHF. The CDR3 DNA follows: TGTGCCATCTCCCGGACAGGGGAGAATTCACCCCTCCACTTT.

This clonotype has a count of ten or more. The V call is TRBV28, the J call TRBJ2-7, with D unclear. Germline V lookup: CDR1 MDHEN, CDR2 SYDVKM. V lost 6 bases to trimming and J lost 4 bases, with 7 bases between them. This CDR3 has 11 residues. The CDR3 loop is CASSSGYEQYF. The CDR3 nucleotides are TGTGCCAGCAGCTCCGGTTACGAGCAGTACTTC.

This clonotype showed up just a few times. The chain employs TRBV19 and TRBJ1-5, with D perhaps matching TRBD1 (5 bases). Germline V gene sequence: CDR1 LNHDA, CDR2 SQIVND (reference sequence). CDR3 length: 15 residues. Trimming removed 2 bases at V and 0 bases at J, with 8 bases between. The CDR3 protein is CASSIIGASNQPQHF. The CDR3 DNA is TGTGCCAGTAGTATAATCGGGGCTAGCAATCAGCCCCAGCATTTT.

This clonotype is a singleton in its sample. The rearrangement links TRBV7-2 to TRBJ2-5, with 9 bases matching TRBD1. The CDR3 loop spans 15 amino acids. Looked up from germline, CDR1 is SGHTA and CDR2 is FQGNSA. With V trimmed by 5 bases and J by 1 base, 5 bases remained unmatched. CDR3 in amino acids: CASSDRDRAQETQYF. The CDR3 DNA is TGTGCCAGCAGCGATCGGGACAGGGCCCAAGAGACCCAGTACTTC.

This chain connects TRBV19 to TRBJ2-5; TRBD2 matches 11 bases. CDR3 length: 16 amino acids. The V gene's germline CDR1 is LNHDA and CDR2 SQIVND (reference sequence). V was pared by 3 bases and J by 1 base, with 4 bases of the junction left unmatched. The DNA for the CDR3 is TGTGCCAGTAGTATGACTAGCGGGGCGCCCCAAGAGACCCAGTACTTC. Its protein is CASSMTSGAPQETQYF.

There are a few counts of this clonotype. This chain uses TRBV5-5 with TRBJ2-3, with 10 bases identical to TRBD2. The V and J ends lost 0 bases and 4 bases, in that order; junction bases with no gene match: 5. The CDR3 runs 16 residues. Per the germline V gene, CDR1 is SGHKS and CDR2 is YYEKEE (reference sequence). The CDR3 bases are TGTGCCAGCAGCTTGGTAGCGGGGGGTCGTCCAGATACGCAGTATTTT. Amino acids: CASSLVAGGRPDTQYF.

This clonotype has a count of ten or more. The chain carries TRBV7-8 and TRBJ1-1; D not certain. The length of the CDR3 is 13 residues. Germline CDR1 SGHVS, CDR2 FQNEAQ. The V end was cut by 1 base, the J end by 3 bases, with 6 bases between. The CDR3 coding sequence is TGTGCCAGCAGCTTAGTTCGGGACACTGAAGCTTTCTTT. As protein: CASSLVRDTEAFF.

This clonotype was counted once. The V call is TRBV25-1, the J call TRBJ1-2; D uncertain. The CDR3 runs to 13 residues. V was pared by 3 bases and J by 4 bases, with 9 bases between. Germline V gene sequence: CDR1 MGHDK, CDR2 SYGVNS. CDR3 protein: CASSDSPVYGYTF. Written as DNA, the CDR3 is TGTGCCAGCAGTGACTCGCCCGTCTATGGCTACACCTTC.

This clonotype was seen more than once but under ten times. CDR3 sequence: CASSKGDNQPQHF. Here the CDR3 DNA reads TGTGCCAGCAGCAAGGGGGACAATCAGCCCCAGCATTTT. The chain combines TRBV7-2 with TRBJ1-5, with D possibly matching TRBD1 (6 bases). This CDR3 has 13 amino acids. V was cut by 5 bases and J by 3 bases, with 8 bases left in between. The V gene's germline CDR1 is SGHTA and CDR2 FQGNSA.

J is TRBJ1-3 and V is TRBV9; no clear D. Germline values: CDR1 SGDLS, CDR2 YYNGEE. This CDR3 spans 15 amino acids. The V end lost 4 bases, the J end lost 0 bases, and 11 bases lay between the germline ends. The CDR3 DNA reads as TGTGCCAGCAGCCTAAACGGACTCTCTGGAAACACCATATATTTT. Residues: CASSLNGLSGNTIYF. Based on the CDR3 plus reference TRBV9 and TRBJ1-3, the full variable domain is DSGVTQTPKHLITATGQRVTLRCSPRSGDLSVYWYQQSLDQGLQFLIQYYNGEERAKGNILERFSAQQFPDLHSELNLSSLELGDSALYFCASSLNGLSGNTIYFGEGSWLTVV.

The chain joins TRBV24-1 to TRBJ2-3; D uncertain. In germline, CDR1 is KGHDR, CDR2 SFDVKD. Trimming pared 5 bases from V and 0 bases from J, leaving 11 bases between. The CDR3 is 15 amino acids. DNA of the CDR3: TGTGCCACCAGTGTGAGAGACCGTAGCACAGATACGCAGTATTTT. Encoded protein: CATSVRDRSTDTQYF.

This clonotype occurred a few times. The chain recombines TRBV14 with TRBJ1-1; D is ambiguous. The CDR3 runs to 14 residues. V was clipped by 1 base and J by 3 bases, with 9 bases between them. Per the germline V gene, CDR1 is SGHDN and CDR2 is FVKESK. The CDR3 region is CASSQVGGYTEAFF. Written as DNA, the CDR3 is TGTGCCAGCAGCCAAGTGGGAGGGTACACTGAAGCTTTCTTT.

The rearrangement joins TRBV5-5 to TRBJ1-2; possibly TRBD1 for D (5 bases). Germline CDR1 SGHKS, CDR2 YYEKEE (reference sequence). This CDR3 spans 16 amino acids. Trimming removed 0 bases at V and 4 bases at J, with 16 bases between. The CDR3 DNA reads as TGTGCCAGCAGCTTGGCCCGTTCTGGGGCTGGCTATGGCTACACCTTC. Translation: CASSLARSGAGYGYTF.